This record looks at one TCR beta chain sequence and its context. This entry belongs to a study of blood T cell repertoires in COVID-19. Germline-derived CDR1 and CDR2 are LGHNT and FRNRAP. V dropped 3 bases and J dropped 5 bases, with 13 bases sitting between them. The CDR3 has 14 residues. Per the study methods: Reference gene primer amplification gave estimated nucleated cell counts. Clones were read by immunoSEQ multiplex PCR, and TCRdb kept only the in-frame ones, dropping some. From that table come the V and J calls and clone size; the DNA was used to work out D and trimming. The table has roughly 250,000 clones, 91% seen once.

Source material: peripheral blood. The chain is built from TRBV12-5 and TRBJ2-5; tentative D call: TRBD2 (7 bases). This TCR was recovered from a person between 18 and 30 years old with COVID-19, enrolled during active disease. This CDR3 is CASGFGGPGETQYF. The DNA for the CDR3 is TGTGCTAGTGGTTTCGGGGGGCCGGGCGAGACCCAGTACTTC.